This TCR beta chain was found in a study of T-cell memory formation after mild COVID-19. 5'RACE primed at constant segments yielded TCR alpha and TCR beta cDNA libraries bearing sample barcodes and UMIs. TCRdb re-analysed the 5' RACE reads in MiXCR, keeping a single row per CDR3 protein. The repertoire holds about 470,000 distinct CDR3 sequences, with approximately 18% as singletons. Looked up from germline, CDR1 is SGHRS and CDR2 is YFSETQ. V was clipped by 3 bases and J by 9 bases; unmatched bases: 4. This CDR3 spans 13 amino acids. Whole-study results and caveats: Clones that contracted from day 15 to 85 had balanced CD4/CD8; later expanders were CD4+ biased. Detection of some responders pre-infection suggested pre-existing cross-reactive memory T cells participated.

This clonotype has a count of ten or more. Its antigen is as yet unknown. This clonotype originated in an adult woman who had mild COVID-19 (a few samples of this study predate the infection). Cell type and time point are not known. The sequencing sample was made of PBMCs or a T cell subset sorted from them (not recorded which). The chain employs TRBV5-1 and TRBJ2-1, with 9 bases lining up with TRBD1. CDR3 amino acids: CASSWGQGAEQFF. CDR3 bases: TGCGCCAGCAGCTGGGGACAGGGAGCTGAGCAGTTCTTC.